Listed here is a single TCR beta chain. The CDR3 runs to 18 residues. From germline, CDR1 is SEHNR and CDR2 FQNEAQ (reference sequence). After removal of 5 bases from V and 4 bases from J, the junction contained 17 bases not matched to a gene. This specimen belongs to a study of blood T cell repertoires in COVID-19. Under the authors' procedure: Amplification with reference gene primers provided the estimates of nucleated cell counts. TCRdb keeps only in-frame clones here, not all; method: immunoSEQ multiplex PCR. The DNA was the basis for D and trimming; V, J and clone size are from that table. The table lists about 85,000 clones, 91% of them singletons.

This receptor was identified in a human donor with active COVID-19. The donor label of this sample is uncertain. Sequenced material: peripheral blood. The chain uses TRBV7-9 and TRBJ1-1; TRBD1 aligns across 9 bases. The CDR3 protein is CASSRIFDRGGKSTEAFF. CDR3 bases: TGTGCCAGCAGCCGCATATTCGACAGGGGGGGTAAGAGCACTGAAGCTTTCTTT.